Listed below are T cell receptor beta chains from one sample, sequenced in a study of human T cells and chemical hapten exposure. TCRdb itself ran the RACE reads through MiXCR, one entry per CDR3 protein. In the table there are tens of thousands of distinct CDR3 sequences, 9.6% of which are singletons. Source: whole blood, taken in connection with sensitization to the hapten diphenylcyclopropenone (DPC). The receptor source for this set is a woman between 35 and 50 years old with alopecia areata. Some clones in this sample may be carry-over from other donors' samples. The CDR3 runs from the conserved cysteine through the conserved F or W. The D gene is left open where the match is weak. For some rows the clone size is stated as once, few or many, or as a class when expanded; others skip it.

clone_size	v_call	j_call	d_call	cdr3_nt	cdr3_aa
few	TRBV4-3	TRBJ2-1	-	TGCGCCAGCAGCCAAGATGGCAGGGACAATGAGCAGTTCTTC	CASSQDGRDNEQFF
many	TRBV10-3	TRBJ2-5	-	TGTGCCATCAGTGAGCCTGTCGGTCTTGGGGGTATTTCCCAAGAGACCCAGTACTTC	CAISEPVGLGGISQETQYF
many	TRBV6-2/TRBV6-3	TRBJ2-1	TRBD2	TGTGCCAGCAGTCTAGATCGACTAGCGCCCTACAATGAGCAGTTCTTC	CASSLDRLAPYNEQFF
-	TRBV9	TRBJ1-6	-	TGTGCCAGCAGCGTAGCCGGGAATTCACCCCTCCACTTT	CASSVAGNSPLHF
-	TRBV7-2	TRBJ2-3	TRBD2	TGTGCCAGCAGCTTAGACGGACTAGGAGCTTCAAGCACAGATACGCAGTATTTT	CASSLDGLGASSTDTQYF
few	TRBV12-3/TRBV12-4	TRBJ1-4	TRBD1	TGTGCCAGCAGCCACTCTGGACAGGGACTTAATGAAAAACTGTTTTTT	CASSHSGQGLNEKLFF
-	TRBV4-1	TRBJ1-2	-	TGCGCCAGCAGCCAACTACCTTGGACTTTGTCGAACTATGGCTACACCTTC	CASSQLPWTLSNYGYTF
many	TRBV4-1	TRBJ1-5	-	TGCGCCAGCAGCCAAGAATATAGGGTCGGTCAGCCCCAGCATTTT	CASSQEYRVGQPQHF
-	TRBV27	TRBJ2-7	TRBD1	TGTGCCAGCAGATTAGGGACAGGGGTCGAGCAGTACTTC	CASRLGTGVEQYF
many	TRBV12-3/TRBV12-4	TRBJ1-5	-	TGTGCCAGCAGTTTTTCCGGGATAAATCAGCCCCAGCATTTT	CASSFSGINQPQHF
-	TRBV5-1	TRBJ1-2	TRBD1	TGCGCCAGCAGCCTGGACAGGGGGCTCTATGGCTACACCTTC	CASSLDRGLYGYTF
-	TRBV4-3	TRBJ1-4	TRBD1	TGCGCCAGCAGCCCCTCTGGACAGGGATATGCAACTAATGAAAAACTGTTTTTT	CASSPSGQGYATNEKLFF
many	TRBV7-9	TRBJ1-2	-	TGTGCCAGCAGCTTACAGGGGTCTGGCTACACCTTC	CASSLQGSGYTF
few	TRBV27	TRBJ2-1	-	TGTGCCAGCAGTCCCCTGGGGAAAGGGGGATTCTACAATGAGCAGTTCTTC	CASSPLGKGGFYNEQFF
few	TRBV7-9	TRBJ2-5	-	TGTGCCAGCAGCCGGGACCTCACCGTCGAGACCCAGTACTTC	CASSRDLTVETQYF
many	TRBV7-2	TRBJ1-2	-	TGTGCCAGCGGCCTGGACGCAGGAGGCTACACCTTC	CASGLDAGGYTF